Following are 27 T cell receptor beta chains from one sample sequenced in a study of blood T cell repertoires in COVID-19. The protocol was immunoSEQ multiplex PCR, while the TCRdb copy is restricted to in-frame clones and leaves out a portion. This table has about 170,000 clones, roughly four fifths appearing once. Sample: peripheral blood. These receptors were collected from a man aged 40-55 years who had recovered from COVID-19.

The chain employs TRBV7-2 and TRBJ1-2; 7 bases match TRBD1. CDR3 size: 15 residues. Losses at the gene ends were 3 bases for V and 4 bases for J; bases not matched to a gene: 8. Germline V gene data show CDR1 as SGHTA and CDR2 as FQGNSA. DNA for the CDR3: TGTGCCAGCAGCTTTGGGCAGGGGGTGTTCTATGGCTACACCTTC. Its protein is CASSFGQGVFYGYTF.

The rearrangement joins TRBV4-2 to TRBJ1-5, with a possible D match to TRBD1 (6 bases). The CDR3 consists of 16 residues. Trimming cost V 0 bases and J 3 bases, with 12 bases left between them. Germline V gene sequence: CDR1 LGHNA, CDR2 YNFKEQ. DNA of the CDR3: TGTGCCAGCAGCCAAGAATGGCGACAGGTCAATCAGCCCCAGCATTTT. This sequence encodes CASSQEWRQVNQPQHF.

A few counts support this clone. This chain connects TRBV7-2 to TRBJ2-7, with D uncertain. V shed 0 bases and J shed 1 base, with 10 bases lying between them. CDR3 length: 15 amino acids. CDR1 is SGHTA, CDR2 FQGNSA, per germline. The CDR3 DNA sequence: TGTGCCAGCAGCTTAGCCTACAGCCATTCCTACGAGCAGTACTTC. Its translation: CASSLAYSHSYEQYF. Combining the CDR3 with reference TRBV7-2 and TRBJ2-7 gives the whole variable domain GAGVSQSPSNKVTEKGKDVELRCDPISGHTALYWYRQSLGQGLEFLIYFQGNSAPDKSGLPSDRFSAERTGGSVSTLTIQRTQQEDSAVYLCASSLAYSHSYEQYFGPGTRLTVT.

This clone was counted between two and nine times. The chain recombines TRBV5-1 with TRBJ1-2; no reliable D call. The germline V gene encodes CDR1 SGHRS and CDR2 YFSETQ. This CDR3 spans 13 amino acids. Trimming removed 0 bases at V and 6 bases at J, with 9 bases between. CDR3 sequence reads: CASSLDGLDGYTF. As DNA, the CDR3 is TGCGCCAGCAGCTTGGACGGTCTGGATGGCTACACCTTC.

The chain uses TRBV7-9 and TRBJ2-5; tentative D call: TRBD1 (8 bases). Trimming took off 7 bases at V and 5 bases at J, with 20 bases between the two ends. CDR3 length equals 15 residues. The V gene's germline CDR1 is SEHNR and CDR2 FQNEAQ (reference sequence). CDR3 in DNA: TGTGCCAGCATCACAGGGGGGGGAATGCCCGAGACCCAGTACTTC. Residues: CASITGGGMPETQYF.

V gene TRBV27 combines with J gene TRBJ2-3, with D perhaps TRBD2 (7 bases). The CDR3 has 12 residues. V lost 11 bases and J lost 5, with 14 bases in between. Per germline, CDR1 MNHEY and CDR2 SMNVEV (reference sequence). CDR3 nucleotides: TGTGCCTCCGAGGGAGGGGGAGATACGCAGTATTTT. Residues: CASEGGGDTQYF.

This chain links TRBV29-1 with TRBJ1-1, with D possibly matching TRBD1 (6 bases). This CDR3 has 14 amino acids. CDR1 is SQVTM, CDR2 ANQGSEA, per germline. The V gene lost 7 bases and the J gene lost 0 bases, with 15 bases spanning the gap. The DNA of the CDR3 is TGCAGCGCCAAAGGGGGGGGGCTGAACACTGAAGCTTTCTTT. This sequence encodes CSAKGGGLNTEAFF.

V usage is TRBV11-3 and J usage is TRBJ2-7; the match to TRBD2 covers 8 bases. Germline CDR1 reads SGHNT; CDR2 reads YENEEA. Trimming cost V 4 bases and J 5 bases; bases outside gene matches: 7. CDR3 size: 14 residues. CDR3 protein: CASSSSGGEHEQYF. The CDR3 coding sequence is TGTGCCAGCAGCTCTTCGGGAGGGGAGCACGAGCAGTACTTC.

This chain connects TRBV9 to TRBJ2-2, with 10 bases lining up with TRBD2. V shed 2 bases, J shed 5 bases, and the junction held 9 bases outside the gene matches. The CDR3 is 17 amino acids. Germline V CDR1 and CDR2: SGDLS, YYNGEE. In nucleotides, the CDR3 is TGTGCCAGCAGCGTCCCTGGCGGGACTAGCGATACCGGGGAGCTGTTTTTT. As protein: CASSVPGGTSDTGELFF.

A single count supports this clone. The chain employs TRBV18 and TRBJ1-4; 8 positions agree with TRBD1. Germline CDR1 KGHSH, CDR2 LQKENI. This CDR3 region has 15 residues. Unmatched junction bases numbered 7, after V lost 3 bases and J lost 7 bases. The DNA of the CDR3 is TGTGCCAGCTCACCCCGCCAGGGGGCGACTGAAAAACTGTTTTTT. Its protein is CASSPRQGATEKLFF.

The chain has TRBV7-9 and TRBJ2-7; tentative D call: TRBD1 (5 bases). Trimming left V 1 base short and J 2 bases short, with 12 bases between. This CDR3 has 15 residues. CDR1 is SEHNR, CDR2 FQNEAQ, per germline (reference sequence). The CDR3 region is CASSLGTGLPYEQYF. Written as DNA, the CDR3 is TGTGCCAGCAGCTTAGGTACAGGTTTACCCTACGAGCAGTACTTC.

The rearrangement uses TRBV6-2 or TRBV6-3 and TRBJ2-1, with 13 bases identical to TRBD2. V lost 4 bases and J lost 7; bases outside the gene matches: 4. The CDR3 extends over 15 amino acids. Germline CDR1 reads MNHEY; CDR2 reads SVGEGT. The CDR3 spells CASSWTSGGSNEQFF. CDR3 sequence (DNA): TGTGCCAGCAGTTGGACTAGCGGGGGTTCAAATGAGCAGTTCTTC.

V gene TRBV12-1 combines with J gene TRBJ2-7; TRBD1, the table's D call, lacks a check against the DNA. TRBV12-1 is deemed a pseudogene. There are 12 residues in the CDR3. The CDR3 loop reads CASSTRKGEQYF. Here the CDR3 DNA reads TGTGCCAGCAGTACCAGGAAAGGAGAGCAGTACTTC.

This sequence joins TRBV7-8 and TRBJ2-3; D possibly corresponds to TRBD1 (5 bases). The germline gives CDR1 SGHVS, CDR2 FQNEAQ. V shed 1 base and J shed 11 bases, with 13 bases lying between them. The CDR3 is 13 residues long. The CDR3 DNA is TGTGCCAGCAGCTTAGGGGTGGGGCGCGTGCAGTATTTT. It codes for CASSLGVGRVQYF.

The V and J genes are TRBV11-3 and TRBJ1-2; 12 bases fit TRBD1. The germline V gene has CDR1 SGHNT and CDR2 YENEEA. The CDR3 totals 17 residues. V trimming: 5 bases; J trimming: 0 bases; junction bases outside the gene matches: 7. CDR3 region: CASSGRDRGPSNYGYTF. CDR3 sequence (DNA): TGTGCCAGCAGCGGCCGGGACAGGGGGCCATCTAACTATGGCTACACCTTC.

This clone has a single count. This chain joins TRBV13 and TRBJ1-4; 7 positions match TRBD1. The V and J ends lost 4 bases and 5 bases, in that order; junction bases with no gene match: 7. Germline V gene data show CDR1 as PRHDT and CDR2 as FYEKMQ (reference sequence). This CDR3 comprises 15 residues. The CDR3 DNA sequence: TGTGCCAGCAGCTACAGAGGGACAGTCAATGAAAAACTGTTTTTT. It specifies CASSYRGTVNEKLFF. The full variable domain, in which reference TRBV13 and TRBJ1-4 provide the parts outside the CDR3, is AAGVIQSPRHLIKEKRETATLKCYPIPRHDTVYWYQQGPGQDPQFLISFYEKMQSDKGSIPDRFSAQQFSDYHSELNMSSLELGDSALYFCASSYRGTVNEKLFFGSGTQLSVL.

This CDR3 is CASSQESRGIQYF. The DNA of the CDR3 is TGTGCCAGCAGCCAAGAATCGCGGGGAATTCAGTACTTC. The chain employs TRBV3-1 (or the pseudogene TRBV3-2) and TRBJ2-4, with D possibly TRBD2 on 6 matching bases. CDR1 LGHDT and CDR2 YNNKEL come from the germline V gene (reference sequence). The CDR3 sequence is 13 residues long. Deletions cut 0 bases from V and 10 bases from J, with 10 bases between.

The chain is built from TRBV10-1 and TRBJ1-2, with a weak D call TRBD1 (6 bases). The V end lost 7 bases, the J end lost 3 bases, and 15 bases lay between the germline ends. The CDR3 has 14 residues. Germline CDR1 reads WNHNN; CDR2 reads SYGVQD (reference sequence). The CDR3 region has the DNA TGCGCCAGCATCAGGACAGTCGGATACTATGGCTACACCTTC. This gives the protein CASIRTVGYYGYTF.

This chain joins TRBV9 and TRBJ2-5; 15 bases line up with TRBD2. Germline lookup yields CDR1 SGDLS and CDR2 YYNGEE. V trimming: 3 bases; J trimming: 4 bases; junction bases outside the gene matches: 7. The CDR3 spans 17 residues. The CDR3 DNA reads TGTGCCAGCAGCGAGGGGACTAGCGGGGGGCCTGGAGAGACCCAGTACTTC. Protein sequence: CASSEGTSGGPGETQYF.

The chain recombines TRBV4-2 with TRBJ2-2, with 7 positions matching TRBD2. The CDR3 is 16 amino acids. The germline V gene encodes CDR1 LGHNA and CDR2 YNFKEQ. Unmatched junction bases numbered 9, after V lost 4 bases and J lost 4 bases. The CDR3 protein is CASSPPGGEGTGELFF. The CDR3 DNA reads TGTGCCAGCAGCCCCCCTGGTGGGGAGGGCACCGGGGAGCTGTTTTTT.

The chain carries TRBV6-5 and TRBJ2-2, with a tentative D call TRBD2 (6 bases). The CDR3 runs 12 residues. Germline V gene sequence: CDR1 MNHEY, CDR2 SVGAGI. CDR3 in amino acids: CASGARTGELFF. The CDR3, as DNA: TGTGCATCGGGAGCGCGCACCGGGGAGCTGTTTTTT.

The V and J genes are TRBV12-3 or TRBV12-4 and TRBJ2-7; the D is unclear. V lost 6 bases, J lost 4 bases, and 7 bases lay in between. The CDR3 length is 11 residues. The CDR3 loop reads CASRASYEQYF. The CDR3 DNA follows: TGTGCCAGCAGGGCAAGTTACGAGCAGTACTTC.

The chain couples TRBV7-2 to TRBJ2-7; D uncertain. Germline V gene data show CDR1 as SGHTA and CDR2 as FQGNSA. V was cut by 2 bases and J by 2 bases, with 13 bases left in between. This CDR3 contains 15 residues. CDR3 sequence: CASSLTSRSTYEQYF. The CDR3, as DNA: TGTGCCAGCAGCTTAACGTCCAGATCGACCTACGAGCAGTACTTC.

The chain carries TRBV6-4 and TRBJ1-4, with 8 bases identical to TRBD1. Germline values: CDR1 MRHNA, CDR2 SNTAGT. Trimming removed 5 bases from V and 7 bases from J; junction bases left unmatched: 9. The CDR3 length is 15 residues. The CDR3 nucleotides are TGTGCCAGCAGTCTACGGACAGGGATGGGTGAAAAACTGTTTTTT. This gives the protein CASSLRTGMGEKLFF.

The chain joins TRBV5-3 to TRBJ2-5; D remains ambiguous. Being an ORF, TRBV5-3 has a function that is uncertain. V lost 0 bases and J 5 bases, leaving 14 bases between the germline ends. The CDR3 has 15 residues. The CDR3 loop is CARSLVSRPRETQYF. DNA for the CDR3: TGTGCCAGAAGCTTGGTGTCCAGGCCAAGGGAGACCCAGTACTTC.

The rearrangement uses TRBV7-9 and TRBJ1-2; D is unresolved. Germline V CDR1 and CDR2: SEHNR, FQNEAQ (reference sequence). The CDR3 length is 12 residues. With 4 bases removed from V and 4 bases from J, the gap between germline ends came to 7 bases. CDR3 residues: CASSSGTYGYTF. Written as DNA, the CDR3 is TGTGCCAGCAGCTCGGGAACCTATGGCTACACCTTC. The complete variable domain, with remaining parts taken from reference TRBV7-9 and TRBJ1-2, reads DTGVSQNPRHKITKRGQNVTFRCDPISEHNRLYWYRQTLGQGPEFLTYFQNEAQLEKSRLLSDRFSAERPKGSFSTLEIQRTEQGDSAMYLCASSSGTYGYTFGSGTRLTVV.

The chain employs TRBV6-5 and TRBJ2-5; 9 bases agree with TRBD2. The CDR3 covers 13 residues. From germline, CDR1 is MNHEY and CDR2 SVGAGI. Trimming removed 4 bases from V and 5 bases from J; junction bases left unmatched: 2. This CDR3 reads CASSLAGVETQYF. DNA of the CDR3: TGTGCCAGCAGTTTAGCGGGAGTGGAGACCCAGTACTTC.